This T cell receptor (beta chain) is drawn from a study of blood T cell repertoires in COVID-19. This clone was picked up a small number of times. The CDR3 loop spans 18 amino acids. V lost 5 bases, J lost 6 bases, and 14 bases stayed unmatched. Looked up from germline, CDR1 is MGHRA and CDR2 is YSYEKL. Data came from immunoSEQ multiplex PCR; TCRdb stores just in-frame clones and leaves some out. The sample records approximately 120,000 clones, approximately 86% being singletons. The chain is built from TRBV4-1 and TRBJ2-1; 12 bases fit TRBD2. The sample was peripheral blood. The receptor comes from a woman aged 45-60 years who had recovered from COVID-19. The CDR3 coding sequence is TGCGCCAGCAGCTTCCGGACTAGCGGGACCGCAAGTTTCAATGAGCAGTTCTTC. Its translation is CASSFRTSGTASFNEQFF.